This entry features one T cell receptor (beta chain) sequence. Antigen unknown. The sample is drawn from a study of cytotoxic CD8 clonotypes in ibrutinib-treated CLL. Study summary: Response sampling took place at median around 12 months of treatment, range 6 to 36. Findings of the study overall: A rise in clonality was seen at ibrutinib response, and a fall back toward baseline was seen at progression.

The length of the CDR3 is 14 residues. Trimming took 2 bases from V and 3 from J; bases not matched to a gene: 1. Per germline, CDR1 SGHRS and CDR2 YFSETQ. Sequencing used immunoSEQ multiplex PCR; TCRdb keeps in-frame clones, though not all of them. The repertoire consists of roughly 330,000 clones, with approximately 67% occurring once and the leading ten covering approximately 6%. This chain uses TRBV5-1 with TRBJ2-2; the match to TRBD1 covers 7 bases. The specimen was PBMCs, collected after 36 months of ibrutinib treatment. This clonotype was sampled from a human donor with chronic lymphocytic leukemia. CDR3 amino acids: CASSFDRDTGELFF. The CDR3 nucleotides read TGCGCCAGCAGCTTCGACAGGGACACCGGGGAGCTGTTTTTT.